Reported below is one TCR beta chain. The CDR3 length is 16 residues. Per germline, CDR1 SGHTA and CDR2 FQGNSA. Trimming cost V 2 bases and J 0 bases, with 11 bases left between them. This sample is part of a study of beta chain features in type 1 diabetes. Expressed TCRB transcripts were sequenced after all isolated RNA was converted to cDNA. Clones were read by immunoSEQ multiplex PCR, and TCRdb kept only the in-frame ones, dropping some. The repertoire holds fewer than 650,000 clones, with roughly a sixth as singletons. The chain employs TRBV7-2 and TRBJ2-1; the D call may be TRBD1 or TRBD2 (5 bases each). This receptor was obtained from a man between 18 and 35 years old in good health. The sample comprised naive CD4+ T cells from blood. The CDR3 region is CASSLLGERSYNEQFF. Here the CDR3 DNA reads TGTGCCAGCAGCTTATTAGGGGAGCGCTCCTACAATGAGCAGTTCTTC.